These 2 T cell receptor beta chains were sequenced from one sample in a study of blood T cells in healthy people across ages. Through a sample-barcoded 5' primer and a J-beta primer mix, a second PCR was run for roughly 6 to 12 cycles. TCRdb fed the 5' RACE reads into MiXCR, producing one record per CDR3 protein. The sample records over 950,000 distinct CDR3 sequences, 30% to 40% being singletons. The sequenced sample was blood. The receptors were gathered from a man younger than 35 in good health.

In this sample, this clonotype turned up many times. The chain is built from TRBV24-1 and TRBJ2-3; 8 positions agree with TRBD1. Trimming took 3 bases from V and 2 from J; bases not matched to a gene: 6. The CDR3 runs 16 residues. Germline V gives CDR1 KGHDR, CDR2 SFDVKD. The chain's CDR3 is CATSDPTGEVTDTQYF. CDR3 bases: TGTGCCACCAGTGATCCGACAGGGGAAGTCACAGATACGCAGTATTTT.

This chain links TRBV4-3 with TRBJ2-1; D perhaps matches TRBD2 (5 bases). V dropped 1 base and J dropped 0 bases, with 10 bases sitting between them. CDR1 and CDR2 from the germline V gene are LGHNA and YSLEER. The CDR3 extends over 16 amino acids. The CDR3 coding sequence is TGCGCCAGCAGCCAAGTGCATCTAGCCTCCTACAATGAGCAGTTCTTC. It is translated as CASSQVHLASYNEQFF.